This T cell receptor (beta chain) was captured by sequencing in a study of T-cell reconstitution after alpha-beta-depleted transplantation in children. The authors prepared the TCRbeta library with unique molecular identifiers. Each CDR3 protein is one row after TCRdb ran MiXCR on the PCR reads. The data hold 190,000 or so distinct CDR3 sequences, with 13% to 15% observed a single time. Looked up from germline, CDR1 is SQVTM and CDR2 is ANQGSEA. V lost 5 bases to trimming and J lost 3 bases, with 13 bases between them. The CDR3 runs to 13 residues. The J gene is TRBJ1-2, the V gene TRBV29-1; D may be TRBD1 (5 bases). This TCR came from a human donor who donated a stem cell graft to a child with acute lymphoblastic leukemia. The sample here was PBMCs from the stem cell graft donor, taken from the stem cell graft. The CDR3 region is CSVRRGEDYGYTF. CDR3 nucleotides: TGCAGCGTTCGACGGGGCGAGGACTATGGCTACACCTTC.